This TCR beta chain stems from a study of persistence of HIV-infected CD4 T cells. This was the immunoSEQ version 4 assay in survey mode. Genomic DNA was diluted to about 9.4 ng/uL, up to roughly 1 ug per sample. TCRdb's table, derived via immunoSEQ multiplex PCR, lists solely in-frame clones and lacks some. Here the sample spans about 21,000 clones, about four fifths being singletons. This clone was recorded once. The antigen remains unidentified. Overall study results and limits: TCR analyses could not target the rare provirus-carrying CMV-responding cells. Antigen-responding cells were enriched for degenerate expanded CDR3beta sequences.

Between the trimmed V and J ends, which lost 3 bases and 9 bases, there was a span of 14 bases. The length of the CDR3 is 12 residues. The germline V gene encodes CDR1 DFQATT and CDR2 SNEGSKA (reference sequence). The stimulus was lysate of CMV-infected fibroblasts, roughly 10 ug/mL. CD4+ T cells upregulating both CD40 ligand and CD69 were sorted as responding cells. The genes are TRBV20-1 and TRBJ1-2; D uncertain. This TCR came from an adult man with HIV who was CMV-seropositive. The sequencing used CD4+ T cells sorted from PBMCs after approximately 19-hour stimulation, collected from a patient who received antiretroviral therapy. The CDR3 region has the DNA TGCAGTGCTAGTGGCAGCCCCGGGAGCTACACCTTC. Protein sequence: CSASGSPGSYTF.